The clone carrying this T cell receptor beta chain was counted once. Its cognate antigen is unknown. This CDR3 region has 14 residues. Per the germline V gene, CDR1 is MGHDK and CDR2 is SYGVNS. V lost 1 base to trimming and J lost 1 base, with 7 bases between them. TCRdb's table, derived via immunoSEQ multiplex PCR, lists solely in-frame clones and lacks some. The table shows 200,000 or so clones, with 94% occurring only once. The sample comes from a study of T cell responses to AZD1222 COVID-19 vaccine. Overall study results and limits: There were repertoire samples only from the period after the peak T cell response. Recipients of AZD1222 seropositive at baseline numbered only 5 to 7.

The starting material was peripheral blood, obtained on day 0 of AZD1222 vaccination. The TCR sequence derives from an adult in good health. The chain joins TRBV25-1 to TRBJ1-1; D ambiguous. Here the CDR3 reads CASSEFGRNTEAFF. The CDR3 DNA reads TGTGCCAGCAGTGAATTTGGCCGGAACACTGAAGCTTTCTTT.